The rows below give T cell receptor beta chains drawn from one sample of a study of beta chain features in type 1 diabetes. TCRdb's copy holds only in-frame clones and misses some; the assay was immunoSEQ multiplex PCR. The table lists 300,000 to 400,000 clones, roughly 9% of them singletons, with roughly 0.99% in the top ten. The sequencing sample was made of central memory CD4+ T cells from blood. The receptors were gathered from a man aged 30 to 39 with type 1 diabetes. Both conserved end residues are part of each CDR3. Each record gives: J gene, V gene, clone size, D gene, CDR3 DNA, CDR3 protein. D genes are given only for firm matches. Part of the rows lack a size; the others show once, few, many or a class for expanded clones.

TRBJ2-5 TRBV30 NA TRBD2 TGTGCCTGGTGCCTAGCGGGGGGTTTGAAAACCCAGTACTTC CAWCLAGGLKTQYF
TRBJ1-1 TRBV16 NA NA TGTGCCAGCAGCCGGTCCGGACAGCTTAACACTGAAGCTTTCTTT CASSRSGQLNTEAFF
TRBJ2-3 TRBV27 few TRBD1 TGTGCCAGCAGTCCGGGACAGGGGATGACAGATACGCAGTATTTT CASSPGQGMTDTQYF
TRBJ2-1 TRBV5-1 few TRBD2 TGCGCCAGCAGCTCTAGCGGCCCCTACAATGAGCAGTTCTTC CASSSSGPYNEQFF
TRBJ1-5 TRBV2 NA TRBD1 TGTGCCAGCAGTGAACAGGGGGCTAGGAATCAGCCCCAGCATTTT CASSEQGARNQPQHF
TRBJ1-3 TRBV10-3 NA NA TGTGCCACCCGGGGGCAGGGGTACTCTGGAAACACCATATATTTT CATRGQGYSGNTIYF
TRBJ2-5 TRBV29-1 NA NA TGCAGCGTTGGGGTCCCACCCGACGGGGAGACCCAGTACTTC CSVGVPPDGETQYF
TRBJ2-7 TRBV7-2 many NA TGTGCCAGCAGCGCGAGGGAAGGGTACGAGCAGTACTTC CASSAREGYEQYF
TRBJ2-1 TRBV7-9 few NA TGTGCCAGCAGCTTACTCGGGGGAAGTTCGTACAATGAGCAGTTCTTC CASSLLGGSSYNEQFF
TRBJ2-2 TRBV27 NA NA TGTGCCAGCAGTGTGACAGTTGCGAACACCGGGGAGCTGTTTTTT CASSVTVANTGELFF
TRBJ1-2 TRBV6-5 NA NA TGTGCCAGCAGTGACACGGACAGAAACTATGGCTACACCTTC CASSDTDRNYGYTF
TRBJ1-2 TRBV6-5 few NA TGTGCCAGCAGTATGTCCCTGAGAGACTATGGCTACACCTTC CASSMSLRDYGYTF
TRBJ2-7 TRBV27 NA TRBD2 TGTGCCAGCCGGGTCGCTAGCGGTGAGGGGTCCTACGAGCAGTACTTC CASRVASGEGSYEQYF
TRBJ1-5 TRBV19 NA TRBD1 TGTGCCAGTAGGCCGGCAGGGGGCTCGCTTCAGCCCCAGCATTTT CASRPAGGSLQPQHF
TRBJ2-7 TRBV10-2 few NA TGCGCCAGCAAGGGTCTTGAGGAGCAGTACTTC CASKGLEEQYF
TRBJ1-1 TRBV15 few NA TGTGCCACCAGCAGACAGGGCGACACTGAAGCTTTCTTT CATSRQGDTEAFF
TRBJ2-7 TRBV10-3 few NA TGTGCCATCAGGGGGGACCGCTCCTACGAGCAGTACTTC CAIRGDRSYEQYF